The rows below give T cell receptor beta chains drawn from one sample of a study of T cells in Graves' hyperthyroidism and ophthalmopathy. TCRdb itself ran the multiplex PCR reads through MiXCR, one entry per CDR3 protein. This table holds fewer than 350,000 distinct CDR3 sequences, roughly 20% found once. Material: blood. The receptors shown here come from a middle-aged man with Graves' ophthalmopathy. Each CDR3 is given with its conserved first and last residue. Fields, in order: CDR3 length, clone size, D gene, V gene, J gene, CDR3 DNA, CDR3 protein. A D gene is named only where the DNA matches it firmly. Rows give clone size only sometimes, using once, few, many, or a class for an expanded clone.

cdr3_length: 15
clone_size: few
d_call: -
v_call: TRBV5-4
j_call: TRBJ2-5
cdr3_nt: TGTGCCAGCAGCTCGTCTGGGGACACGCAAGAGACCCAGTACTTC
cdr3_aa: CASSSSGDTQETQYF

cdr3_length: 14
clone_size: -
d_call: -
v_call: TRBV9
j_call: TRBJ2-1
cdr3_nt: TGTGCCAGCAGCGTAGCAGGGGGAGGGGATGAGCAGTTCTTC
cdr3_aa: CASSVAGGGDEQFF

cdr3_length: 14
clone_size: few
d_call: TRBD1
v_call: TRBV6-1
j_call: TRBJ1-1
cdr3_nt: TGTGCCAGCAGGCTGGGACAGGCGAACACTGAAGCTTTCTTT
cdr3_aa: CASRLGQANTEAFF

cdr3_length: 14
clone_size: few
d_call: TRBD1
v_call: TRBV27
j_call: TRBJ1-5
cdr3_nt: TGTGCCAGCAGTTCCCGGGGACAGGACAAGCCCCAGCATTTT
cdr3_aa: CASSSRGQDKPQHF

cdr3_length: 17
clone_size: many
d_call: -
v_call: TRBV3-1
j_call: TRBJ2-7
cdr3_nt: TGTGCCAGCAGCCAAGAAACGCTCGACAGGTTCTCCTACGAGCAGTACTTC
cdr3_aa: CASSQETLDRFSYEQYF

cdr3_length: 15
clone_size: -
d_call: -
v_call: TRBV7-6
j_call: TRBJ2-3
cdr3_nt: TGTGCCAGCAACGCTGCAGGGAGCGGCACAGATACGCAGTATTTT
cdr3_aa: CASNAAGSGTDTQYF

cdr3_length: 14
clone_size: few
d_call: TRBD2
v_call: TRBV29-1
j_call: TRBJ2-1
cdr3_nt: TGCAGCGTTCCACTAGCGGGAGGTGCCAATGAGCAGTTCTTC
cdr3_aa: CSVPLAGGANEQFF

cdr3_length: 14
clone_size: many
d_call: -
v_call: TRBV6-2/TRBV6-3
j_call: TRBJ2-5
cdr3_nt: TGTGCCAGCAGCCCTGGGAAGTTCCGGAGGACCCAGTACTTC
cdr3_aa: CASSPGKFRRTQYF

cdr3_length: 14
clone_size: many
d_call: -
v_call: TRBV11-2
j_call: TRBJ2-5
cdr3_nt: TGTGCCAGCAGCTTAGTTCCGGGGAGCGAGACCCAGTACTTC
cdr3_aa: CASSLVPGSETQYF

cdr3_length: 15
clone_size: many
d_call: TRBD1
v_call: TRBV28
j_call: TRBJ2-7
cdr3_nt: TGTGCCAGCAGTTGGGGGGGGACAGGGCTATACGAGCAGTACTTC
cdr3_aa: CASSWGGTGLYEQYF

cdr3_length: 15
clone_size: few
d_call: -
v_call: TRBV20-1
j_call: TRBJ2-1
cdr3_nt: TGCAGTGCTAGCCATAGCGAAGCAAAATACAATGAGCAGTTCTTC
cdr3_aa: CSASHSEAKYNEQFF

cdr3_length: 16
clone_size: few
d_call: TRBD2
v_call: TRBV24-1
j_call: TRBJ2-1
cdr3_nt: TGTGCCACCAGTGACCGCGGACTAGCGGTCTACAATGAGCAGTTCTTC
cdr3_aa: CATSDRGLAVYNEQFF

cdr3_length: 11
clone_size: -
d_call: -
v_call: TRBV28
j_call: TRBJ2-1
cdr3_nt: TGTGCCAGCGAGGGGGTCGGTGAGCAGTTCTTC
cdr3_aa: CASEGVGEQFF

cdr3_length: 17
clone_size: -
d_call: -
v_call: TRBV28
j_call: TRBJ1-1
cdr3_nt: TGTGCCAGCAGTTTGTGGGGGAACGGCCCCGGGAACACTGAAGCTTTCTTT
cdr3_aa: CASSLWGNGPGNTEAFF

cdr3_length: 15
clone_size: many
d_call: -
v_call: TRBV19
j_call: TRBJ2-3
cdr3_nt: TGTGCCAGTAGTATCTTGGGGGGCGCAGGAGATACGCAGTATTTT
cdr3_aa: CASSILGGAGDTQYF

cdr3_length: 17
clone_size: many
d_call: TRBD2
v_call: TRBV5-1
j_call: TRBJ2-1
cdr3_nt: TGCGCCAGCAGCTCAACGGGACTAGCGGGAGGGGCGAATGAGCAGTTCTTC
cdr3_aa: CASSSTGLAGGANEQFF

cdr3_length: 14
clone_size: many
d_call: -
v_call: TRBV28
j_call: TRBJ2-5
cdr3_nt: TGTGCCAGCAGTTTAAGGAGGGGCCAAGAGACCCAGTACTTC
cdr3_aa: CASSLRRGQETQYF

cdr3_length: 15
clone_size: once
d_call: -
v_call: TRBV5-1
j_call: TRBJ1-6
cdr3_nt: TGCGCCAGCAGCTTGGGGGACATGGGAAATTCACCCCTCCACTTT
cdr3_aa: CASSLGDMGNSPLHF

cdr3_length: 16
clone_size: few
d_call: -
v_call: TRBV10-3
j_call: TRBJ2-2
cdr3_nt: TGTGCCATCAGTGAGGTAGGAGGGAGTGGCACCGGGGAGCTGTTTTTT
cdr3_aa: CAISEVGGSGTGELFF

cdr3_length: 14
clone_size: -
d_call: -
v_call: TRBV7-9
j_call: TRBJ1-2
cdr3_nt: TGTGCCAACAGCTTAGCGCCGGGGTTCTTAGGCTACACCTTC
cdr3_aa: CANSLAPGFLGYTF

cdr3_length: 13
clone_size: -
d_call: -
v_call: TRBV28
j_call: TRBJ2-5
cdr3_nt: TGTGCCAGCAGTTTTGACAGGCAAGAGACCCAGTACTTC
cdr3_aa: CASSFDRQETQYF

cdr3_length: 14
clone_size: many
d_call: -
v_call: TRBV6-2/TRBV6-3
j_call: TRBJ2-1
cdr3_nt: TGTGCCAGCACCGGGCCTAGTCGGCTTGATGAGCAGTTCTTC
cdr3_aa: CASTGPSRLDEQFF

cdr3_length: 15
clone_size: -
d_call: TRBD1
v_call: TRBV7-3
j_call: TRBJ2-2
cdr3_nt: TGTGCCAGCAGCTGGACAGGGTCGGGGACCGGGGAGCTGTTTTTT
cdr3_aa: CASSWTGSGTGELFF

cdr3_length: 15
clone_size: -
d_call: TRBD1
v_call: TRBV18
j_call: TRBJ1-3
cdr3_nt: TGTGCCAGCTCACCTCCGGGACAGGGCAGAAACACCATATATTTT
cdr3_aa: CASSPPGQGRNTIYF

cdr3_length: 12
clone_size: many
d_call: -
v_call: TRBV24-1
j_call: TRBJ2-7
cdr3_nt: TGTGCCACCAGTGATGACGGCTACGAGCAGTACTTC
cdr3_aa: CATSDDGYEQYF

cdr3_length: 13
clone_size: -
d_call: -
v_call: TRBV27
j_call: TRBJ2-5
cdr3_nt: TGTGCCAGCAGTAGGAAGGAACGAGAGACCCAGTACTTC
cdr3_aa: CASSRKERETQYF

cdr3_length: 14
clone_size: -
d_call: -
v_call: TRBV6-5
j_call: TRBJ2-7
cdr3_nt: TGTGCCAGCAGTTTACAGGGGGGGCTTGGGGAGCAGTACTTC
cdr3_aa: CASSLQGGLGEQYF